A selection of T cell receptor beta chains follows, all from one sample in a study of blood T cell repertoires in COVID-19. Sequencing was performed with immunoSEQ multiplex PCR; in TCRdb, only in-frame clones are kept and a portion is missing. Found here are 250,000 to 300,000 clones, around 86% of them singletons; the top ten hold 15%. The sequencing input was PBMCs or T cells enriched from blood (not recorded which). These receptors all come from a man aged 18 to 29 who had recovered from COVID-19. The CDR3 runs from the conserved cysteine through the conserved F or W. D genes are given only for firm matches. Clone size, where shown, is once, few, many, or a class for clones that have expanded.

>TRBD1|-|TRBV20-1|TRBJ1-6
TGCAGTGCTATTGAAAGCTCCGGGACAGGAGAATCACCCCTCCACTTT
CSAIESSGTGESPLHF
>TRBD1|once|TRBV5-1|TRBJ1-1
TGCGCCAGCAGCACAGGGGAGGACACTGAAGCTTTCTTT
CASSTGEDTEAFF
>-|-|TRBV25-1|TRBJ1-2
TGTGCCAGCAGTGAATATCGGTCAGGGAACTATGGCTACACCTTC
CASSEYRSGNYGYTF
>-|-|TRBV27|TRBJ2-1
TGTGCCAGCAGTTTAGACAGGTACAATGAGCAGTTCTTC
CASSLDRYNEQFF
>TRBD1|-|TRBV7-8|TRBJ1-6
TGTGCCAGCAGCTCAACGACAGGGGGCCGAAATTCACCCCTCCACTTT
CASSSTTGGRNSPLHF
>TRBD2|once|TRBV5-1|TRBJ2-3
TGCGCCAGCAGCTTGGAGGCTAGCGGGGTCACAGATACGCAGTATTTT
CASSLEASGVTDTQYF
>TRBD1|-|TRBV13|TRBJ1-6
TGTGCCAGCAGCTGGACAGGGGCCCATAATTCACCCCTCCACTTT
CASSWTGAHNSPLHF
>-|few|TRBV30|TRBJ2-1
TGTGCCTGGAGTCTCTCCTACTCGGAGTTCTTC
CAWSLSYSEFF
>TRBD2|-|TRBV7-9|TRBJ2-3
TGTGCCAGCAGCTTATTAGCAGCGGGAGGCACAGATACGCAGTATTTT
CASSLLAAGGTDTQYF
>-|-|TRBV10-3|TRBJ1-4
TGTGCCATCAGTGAGCTGTCCCAAAAACTGTTTTTT
CAISELSQKLFF
>TRBD1|-|TRBV7-8|TRBJ1-6
TGTGCCAGCAGCTTAGTTGTGGGACAGGGGGGATCACCCCTCCACTTT
CASSLVVGQGGSPLHF
>TRBD2|-|TRBV27|TRBJ2-3
TGTGCCAGCAGTTTTCTAGGTTTAGCGGGGGGCACAGATACGCAGTATTTT
CASSFLGLAGGTDTQYF
>TRBD2|-|TRBV10-1|TRBJ2-7
TGCGCCAGCTCCGCGGGGGGCCGATACGAGCAGTACTTC
CASSAGGRYEQYF
>-|-|TRBV5-1|TRBJ1-2
TGCGCCAGCAGCCGAGACGGGTATGGCTACACCTTC
CASSRDGYGYTF
>-|-|TRBV27|TRBJ2-3
TGTGCCAGCAGTTCCCCGTTACGGGATTCTAGCACAGATACGCAGTATTTT
CASSSPLRDSSTDTQYF
>-|-|TRBV27|TRBJ1-6
TGTGCCAGCAGTTCTGGGGCGGGGGGTAGAATCGATTCACCCCTCCACTTT
CASSSGAGGRIDSPLHF
>-|-|TRBV7-8|TRBJ1-2
TGTGCCAGCAGTCCCTTCGAGAGTCCTTCTAACTATGGCTACACCTTC
CASSPFESPSNYGYTF
>-|-|TRBV9|TRBJ1-3
TGTGCCAGCAGCGTAGAGAGGCGACCCTCTGGAAACACCATATATTTT
CASSVERRPSGNTIYF
>-|-|TRBV19|TRBJ2-7
TGTGCCAGTAGTAAACCCGGGGTCCCCTACGAGCAGTACTTC
CASSKPGVPYEQYF